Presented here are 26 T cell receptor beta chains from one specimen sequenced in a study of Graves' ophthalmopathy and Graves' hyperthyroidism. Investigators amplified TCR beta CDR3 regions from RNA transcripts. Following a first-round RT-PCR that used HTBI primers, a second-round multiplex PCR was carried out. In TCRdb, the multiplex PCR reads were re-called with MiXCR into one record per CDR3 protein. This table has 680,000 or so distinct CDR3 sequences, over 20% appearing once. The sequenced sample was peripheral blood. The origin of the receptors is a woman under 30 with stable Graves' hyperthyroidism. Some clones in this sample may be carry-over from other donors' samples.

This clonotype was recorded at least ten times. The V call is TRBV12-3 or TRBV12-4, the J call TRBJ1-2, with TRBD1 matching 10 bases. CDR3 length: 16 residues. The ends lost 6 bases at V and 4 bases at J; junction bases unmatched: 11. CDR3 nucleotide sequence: TGTGCCAGCAGCCTCAGGACAGGGGGGCTACTCTATGGCTACACCTTC. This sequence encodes CASSLRTGGLLYGYTF.

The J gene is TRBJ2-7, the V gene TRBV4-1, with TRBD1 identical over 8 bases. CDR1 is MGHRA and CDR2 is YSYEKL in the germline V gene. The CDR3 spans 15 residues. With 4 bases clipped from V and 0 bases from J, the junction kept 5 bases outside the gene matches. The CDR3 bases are TGCGCCAGCAGCCTATTCGGACAGGGCTCCTACGAGCAGTACTTC. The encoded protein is CASSLFGQGSYEQYF.

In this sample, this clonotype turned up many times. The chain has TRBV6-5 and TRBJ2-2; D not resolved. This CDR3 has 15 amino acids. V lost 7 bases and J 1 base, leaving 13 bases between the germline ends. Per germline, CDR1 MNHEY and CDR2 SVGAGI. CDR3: CASKTRQENTGELFF. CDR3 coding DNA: TGTGCCAGCAAGACAAGGCAGGAGAACACCGGGGAGCTGTTTTTT.

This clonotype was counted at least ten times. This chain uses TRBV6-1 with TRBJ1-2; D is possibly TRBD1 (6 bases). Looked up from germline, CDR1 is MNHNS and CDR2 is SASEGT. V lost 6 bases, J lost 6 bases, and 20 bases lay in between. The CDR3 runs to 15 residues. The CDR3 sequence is CASRPTTGPQDGYTF. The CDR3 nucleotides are TGTGCCAGCAGACCAACGACAGGCCCTCAGGATGGCTACACCTTC.

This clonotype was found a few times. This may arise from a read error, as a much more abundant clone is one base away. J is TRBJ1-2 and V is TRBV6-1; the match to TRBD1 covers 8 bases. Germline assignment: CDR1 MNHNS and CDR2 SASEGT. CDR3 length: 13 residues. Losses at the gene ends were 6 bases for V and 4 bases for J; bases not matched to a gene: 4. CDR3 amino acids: CASRPTGGYGYTF. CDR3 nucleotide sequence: TGTGCCAGCAGACCCACAGGGGGCTATGGCTACACCTTC.

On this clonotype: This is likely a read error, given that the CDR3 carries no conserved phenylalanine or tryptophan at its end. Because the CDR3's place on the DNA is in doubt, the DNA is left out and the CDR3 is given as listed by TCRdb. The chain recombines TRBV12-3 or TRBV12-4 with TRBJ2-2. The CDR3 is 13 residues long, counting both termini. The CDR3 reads CASSFSTAGELCV.

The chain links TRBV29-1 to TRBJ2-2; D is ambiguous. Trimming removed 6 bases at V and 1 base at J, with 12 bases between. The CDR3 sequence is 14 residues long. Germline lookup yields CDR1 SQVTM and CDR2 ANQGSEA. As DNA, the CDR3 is TGCAGCGTGCCTAGACAAGTGAACACCGGGGAGCTGTTTTTT. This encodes CSVPRQVNTGELFF.

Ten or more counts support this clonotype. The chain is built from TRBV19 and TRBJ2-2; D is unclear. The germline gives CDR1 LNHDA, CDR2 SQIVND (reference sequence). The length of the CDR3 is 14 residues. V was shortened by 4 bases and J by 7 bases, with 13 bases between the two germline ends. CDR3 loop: CASSSGRLGGELFF. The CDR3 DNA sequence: TGTGCCAGTAGTAGTGGTAGGCTGGGCGGGGAGCTGTTTTTT.

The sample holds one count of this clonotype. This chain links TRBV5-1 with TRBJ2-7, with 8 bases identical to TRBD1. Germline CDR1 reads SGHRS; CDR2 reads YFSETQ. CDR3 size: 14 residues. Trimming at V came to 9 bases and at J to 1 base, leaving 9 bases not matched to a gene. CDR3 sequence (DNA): TGCGCCAACACCTCCGGGACAGGATCCTACGAGCAGTACTTC. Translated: CANTSGTGSYEQYF.

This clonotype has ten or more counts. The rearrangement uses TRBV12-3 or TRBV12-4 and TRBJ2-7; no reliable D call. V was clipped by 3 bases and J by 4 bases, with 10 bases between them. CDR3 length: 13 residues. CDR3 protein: CASSFVSGYEQYF. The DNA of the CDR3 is TGTGCCAGCAGTTTTGTGTCTGGGTACGAGCAGTACTTC.

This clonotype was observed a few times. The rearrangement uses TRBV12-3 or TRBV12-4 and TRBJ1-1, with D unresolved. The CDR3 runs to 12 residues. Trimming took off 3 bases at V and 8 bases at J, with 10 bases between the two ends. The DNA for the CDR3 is TGTGCCAGCAGTTTCGGACGGATAGAAGCTTTCTTT. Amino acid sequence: CASSFGRIEAFF.

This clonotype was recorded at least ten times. In nucleotides, the CDR3 is TGTGCCTGGAAGTGGCGAACTGAAGCTTTCTTT. This translates into CAWKWRTEAFF. The rearrangement links TRBV30 to TRBJ1-1; no firm D call. The germline V gene has CDR1 GTSNPN and CDR2 SVGIG (reference sequence). V lost 4 bases and J lost 5, with 8 bases in between. The CDR3 runs 11 residues.

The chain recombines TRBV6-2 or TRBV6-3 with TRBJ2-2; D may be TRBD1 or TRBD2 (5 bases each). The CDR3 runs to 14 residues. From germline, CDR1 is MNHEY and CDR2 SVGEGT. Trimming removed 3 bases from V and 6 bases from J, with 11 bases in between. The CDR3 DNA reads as TGTGCCAGCAGTTATAACAGAGGGGCCGGGGAGCTGTTTTTT. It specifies CASSYNRGAGELFF.

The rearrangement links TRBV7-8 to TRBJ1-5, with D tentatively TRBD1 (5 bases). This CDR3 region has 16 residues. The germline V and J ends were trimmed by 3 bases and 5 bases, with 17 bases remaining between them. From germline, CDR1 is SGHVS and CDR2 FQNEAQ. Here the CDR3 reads CASSLGGRALHQPQHF. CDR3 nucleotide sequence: TGTGCCAGCAGCTTGGGGGGTCGGGCACTCCATCAGCCCCAGCATTTT.

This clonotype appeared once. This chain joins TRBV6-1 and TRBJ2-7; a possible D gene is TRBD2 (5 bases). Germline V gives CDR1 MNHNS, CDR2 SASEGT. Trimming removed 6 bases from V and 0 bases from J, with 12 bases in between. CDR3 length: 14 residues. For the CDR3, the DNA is TGTGCCAGCAGAGTCCTTGAGGGCTCCTACGAGCAGTACTTC. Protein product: CASRVLEGSYEQYF.

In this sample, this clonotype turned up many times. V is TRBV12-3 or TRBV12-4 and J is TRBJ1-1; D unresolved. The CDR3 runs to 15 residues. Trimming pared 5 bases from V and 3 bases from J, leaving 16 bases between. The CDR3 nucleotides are TGTGCCAGCAGTCCCCGGGAGGGAAGCGACACTGAAGCTTTCTTT. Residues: CASSPREGSDTEAFF.

In DNA, the CDR3 is TGTGCCAGCAGTTTAGCAGCAGTGACAGGTTTCCCTGATGGCTACACCTTC. This codes for CASSLAAVTGFPDGYTF. V is TRBV12-3 or TRBV12-4 and J is TRBJ1-2; tentatively, D is TRBD1 (6 bases). CDR3 length: 17 amino acids. V lost 0 bases, J lost 6 bases, and 20 bases lay in between.

The CDR3 is CASSLEAGQGYEQYF. The CDR3 DNA follows: TGCGCCAGCAGCTTGGAGGCGGGGCAGGGCTACGAGCAGTACTTC. J is TRBJ2-7 and V is TRBV5-1; a weak D match, TRBD2 (6 bases). The V gene lost 0 bases and the J gene lost 3 bases, with 13 bases spanning the gap. The CDR3 is 15 amino acids. Germline values: CDR1 SGHRS, CDR2 YFSETQ.

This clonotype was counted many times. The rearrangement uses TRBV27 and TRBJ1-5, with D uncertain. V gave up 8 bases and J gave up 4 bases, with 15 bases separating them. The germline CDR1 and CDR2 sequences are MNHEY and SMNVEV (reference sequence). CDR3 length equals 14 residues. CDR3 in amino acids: CASALPWPNQPQHF. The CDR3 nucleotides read TGTGCCAGCGCACTACCGTGGCCGAATCAGCCCCAGCATTTT.

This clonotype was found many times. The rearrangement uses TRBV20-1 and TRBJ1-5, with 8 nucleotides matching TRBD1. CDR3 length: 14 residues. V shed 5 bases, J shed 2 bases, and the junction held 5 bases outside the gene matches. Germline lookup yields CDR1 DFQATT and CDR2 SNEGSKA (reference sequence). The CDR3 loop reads CSALTGAGNQPQHF. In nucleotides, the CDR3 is TGCAGTGCTTTGACAGGGGCGGGCAATCAGCCCCAGCATTTT.

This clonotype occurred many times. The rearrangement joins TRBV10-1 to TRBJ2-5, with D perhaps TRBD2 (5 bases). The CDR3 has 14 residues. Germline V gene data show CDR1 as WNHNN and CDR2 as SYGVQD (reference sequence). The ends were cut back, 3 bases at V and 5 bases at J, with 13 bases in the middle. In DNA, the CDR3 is TGCGCCAGCAGTGATGGAGACTCGGGGGAGACCCAGTACTTC. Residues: CASSDGDSGETQYF.

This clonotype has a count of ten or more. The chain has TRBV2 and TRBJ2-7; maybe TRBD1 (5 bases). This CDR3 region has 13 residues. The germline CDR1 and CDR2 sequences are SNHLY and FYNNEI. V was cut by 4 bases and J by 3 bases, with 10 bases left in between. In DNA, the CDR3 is TGTGCCAGCAGTGGGAGACAGTACTACGAGCAGTACTTC. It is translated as CASSGRQYYEQYF.

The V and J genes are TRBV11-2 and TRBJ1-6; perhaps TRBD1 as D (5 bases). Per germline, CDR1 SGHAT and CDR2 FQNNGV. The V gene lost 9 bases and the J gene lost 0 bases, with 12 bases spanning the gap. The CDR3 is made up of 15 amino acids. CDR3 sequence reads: CASKPGSSYNSPLHF. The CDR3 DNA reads TGTGCCAGTAAACCAGGGAGCTCCTATAATTCACCCCTCCACTTT.

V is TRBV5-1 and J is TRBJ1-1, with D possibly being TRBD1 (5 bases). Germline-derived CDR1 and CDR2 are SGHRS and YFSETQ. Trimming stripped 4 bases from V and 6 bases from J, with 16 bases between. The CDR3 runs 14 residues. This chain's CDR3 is CASSPRGISAEAFF. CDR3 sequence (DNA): TGCGCCAGCAGCCCTAGGGGTATTTCGGCTGAAGCTTTCTTT.

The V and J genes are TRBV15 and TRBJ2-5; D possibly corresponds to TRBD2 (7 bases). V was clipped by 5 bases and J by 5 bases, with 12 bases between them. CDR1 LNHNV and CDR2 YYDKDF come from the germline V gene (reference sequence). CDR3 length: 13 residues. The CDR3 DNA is TGTGCCACCAGCGGGGGGGCGGGGGAGACCCAGTACTTC. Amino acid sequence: CATSGGAGETQYF.

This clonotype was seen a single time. CDR3 loop: CASSFELYEQYF. CDR3 nucleotide sequence: TGTGCCAGCAGTTTTGAACTCTACGAGCAGTACTTC. V is TRBV12-3 or TRBV12-4 and J is TRBJ2-7; D is undetermined. V shed 3 bases and J shed 3 bases, with 6 bases lying between them. The CDR3 contains 12 residues.